The clone carrying this TCR beta chain was detected only a few times. Its antigen is still unknown. The second PCR ran about 6 to 12 cycles with a sample-barcoded 5' primer and J-beta primers. A template-switch adaptor containing 12 random nucleotides labeled each cDNA molecule. TCRdb fed the 5' RACE reads into MiXCR, producing one record per CDR3 protein. Of around 900,000 distinct CDR3 sequences listed, roughly 26% were seen once; the top ten hold 17%. This sample was taken from a study of blood T cells in healthy people across ages. Germline lookup yields CDR1 SQVTM and CDR2 ANQGSEA. CDR3 length: 13 amino acids. V was cut by 4 bases and J by 1 base, with 7 bases left in between. Study-level results: Donor CMV status was unknown, possibly confounding expanded clonotype changes.

The sequenced sample was blood. This chain uses TRBV29-1 with TRBJ2-2; D is possibly TRBD1 (6 bases). The origin of this receptor is an elderly woman in good health. This chain's CDR3 is CSVVRGNTGELFF. Written as DNA, the CDR3 is TGCAGCGTTGTCAGGGGGAACACCGGGGAGCTGTTTTTT.